The clone carrying this TCR beta chain was seen once. Its antigen is unidentified. Germline CDR1 and CDR2: SQVTM and ANQGSEA. CDR3 size: 15 residues. V dropped 6 bases and J dropped 2; count of bases not matched to a gene: 6. This sample is part of a study of vaccination effects on CD4 cells after COVID-19. Broader study findings: Within healthy vaccinees, only 1 of 255 vaccine-induced clones displayed cross-reactivity with common cold coronaviruses. Only a few convalescent patients and no early post-infection timepoints featured in the study.

Viral peptide pool expansion of antigen-specific CD4+ T cells preceded sequencing in the ViraFEST assay. Having been cultured for ten to eleven days, the cells underwent CD4+ T cell isolation. Researchers reported culturing over 1.5 million PBMC in each well, adding 9 to 10 IU/ml IL-2 and 10 ug/ml peptides. It was on days 3 and 7 that half the medium was replaced with IL-2 medium. The protocol was immunoSEQ multiplex PCR, while the TCRdb copy is restricted to in-frame clones and leaves out a portion. The table lists 25,000 to 35,000 clones, roughly two thirds of them singletons. This TCR was recovered from a human donor who received a COVID-19 vaccine. This chain uses TRBV29-1 with TRBJ1-5; 11 bases align to TRBD1. Sequencing was performed on CD4+ T cells from PBMCs cultured with HCoV-229E spike peptides, taken before COVID-19 vaccination. CDR3: CSVLGTGGGNQPQHF. CDR3 sequence (DNA): TGCAGCGTGCTCGGGACAGGGGGAGGCAATCAGCCCCAGCATTTT.